This T cell receptor beta chain was documented in a study of long-term antiretroviral therapy in people with HIV. Notes on the study in general: Clones expanded before ART dominated the repertoire at all time points.

V shed 9 bases and J 2 bases; nucleotides not matched to a gene: 13. Per the germline V gene, CDR1 is SGDLS and CDR2 is YYNGEE. The CDR3 runs to 15 residues. Assay version v3.0 of immunoSEQ was used, and it was run at survey level. Repertoires were generated with immunoSEQ multiplex PCR, while TCRdb's copy carries only in-frame clones and drops some. This sample carries 30,000 to 35,000 clones, about four fifths of them seen once, and the ten largest clones take around 3.6%. Worth noting for this clone: Its antigen is still unknown.

The clonotype originates from a man aged 45-60 years with HIV. Sample: unsorted PBMCs, taken 3 years after starting antiretroviral therapy. This rearrangement joins TRBV9 to TRBJ2-5, with 7 bases matching TRBD2. CDR3 region: CANVNSGWGQETQYF. The CDR3 DNA follows: TGTGCCAACGTTAATAGCGGGTGGGGACAAGAGACCCAGTACTTC.